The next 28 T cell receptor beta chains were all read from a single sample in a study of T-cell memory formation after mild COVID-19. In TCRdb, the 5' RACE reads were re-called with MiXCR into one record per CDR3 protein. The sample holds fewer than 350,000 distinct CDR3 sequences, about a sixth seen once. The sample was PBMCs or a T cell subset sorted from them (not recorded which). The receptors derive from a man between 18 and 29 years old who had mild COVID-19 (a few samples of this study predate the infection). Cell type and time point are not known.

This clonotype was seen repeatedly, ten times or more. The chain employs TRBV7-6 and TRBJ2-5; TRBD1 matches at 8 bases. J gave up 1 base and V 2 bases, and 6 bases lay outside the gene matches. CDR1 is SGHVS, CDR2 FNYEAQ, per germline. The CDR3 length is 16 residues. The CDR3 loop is CASSLRDRNRQETQYF. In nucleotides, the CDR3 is TGTGCCAGCAGCTTAAGGGACAGGAACCGCCAAGAGACCCAGTACTTC.

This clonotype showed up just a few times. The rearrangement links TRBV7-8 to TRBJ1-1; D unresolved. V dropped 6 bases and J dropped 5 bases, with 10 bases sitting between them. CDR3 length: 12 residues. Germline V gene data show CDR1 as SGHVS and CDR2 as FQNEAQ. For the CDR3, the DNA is TGTGCCAGCAGGAGGAGTGGAACTGAAGCTTTCTTT. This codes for CASRRSGTEAFF.

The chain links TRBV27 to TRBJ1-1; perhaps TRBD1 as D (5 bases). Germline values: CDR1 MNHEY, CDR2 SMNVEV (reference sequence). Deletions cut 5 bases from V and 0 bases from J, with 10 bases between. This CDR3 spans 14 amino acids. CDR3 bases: TGTGCCAGCAGTGTCGGACACTTGAACACTGAAGCTTTCTTT. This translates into CASSVGHLNTEAFF.

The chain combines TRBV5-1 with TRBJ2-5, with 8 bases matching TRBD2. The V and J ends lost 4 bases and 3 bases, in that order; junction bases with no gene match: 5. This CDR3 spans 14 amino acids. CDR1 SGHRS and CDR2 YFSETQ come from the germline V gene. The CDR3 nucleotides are TGCGCCAGCAGCCGGGGACTAGGCGAAGAGACCCAGTACTTC. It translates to CASSRGLGEETQYF.

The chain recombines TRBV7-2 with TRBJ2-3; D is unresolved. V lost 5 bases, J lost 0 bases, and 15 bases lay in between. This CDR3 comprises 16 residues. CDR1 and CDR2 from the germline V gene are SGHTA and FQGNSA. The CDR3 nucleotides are TGTGCCAGCAGCCCAGTTCTGGCCCCTAGCACAGATACGCAGTATTTT. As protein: CASSPVLAPSTDTQYF. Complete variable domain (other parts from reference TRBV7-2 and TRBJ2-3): GAGVSQSPSNKVTEKGKDVELRCDPISGHTALYWYRQSLGQGLEFLIYFQGNSAPDKSGLPSDRFSAERTGGSVSTLTIQRTQQEDSAVYLCASSPVLAPSTDTQYFGPGTRLTVL.

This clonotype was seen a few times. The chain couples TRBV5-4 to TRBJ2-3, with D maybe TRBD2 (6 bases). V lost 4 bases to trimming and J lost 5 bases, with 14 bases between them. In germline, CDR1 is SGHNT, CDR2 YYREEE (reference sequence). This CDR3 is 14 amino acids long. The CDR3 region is CASSPGLSKDTQYF. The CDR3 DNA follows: TGTGCCAGCAGCCCTGGACTATCCAAAGATACGCAGTATTTT.

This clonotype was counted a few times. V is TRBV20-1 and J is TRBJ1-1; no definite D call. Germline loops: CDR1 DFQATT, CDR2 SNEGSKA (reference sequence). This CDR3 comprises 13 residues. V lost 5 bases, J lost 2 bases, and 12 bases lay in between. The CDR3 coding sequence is TGCAGTGCTTCTCAGCTAGCAAACACTGAAGCTTTCTTT. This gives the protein CSASQLANTEAFF.

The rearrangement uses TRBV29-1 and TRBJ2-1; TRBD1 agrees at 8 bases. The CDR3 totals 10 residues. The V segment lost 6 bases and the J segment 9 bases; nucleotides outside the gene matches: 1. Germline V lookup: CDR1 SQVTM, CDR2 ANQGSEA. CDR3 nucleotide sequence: TGCAGCGTGACAGGGGTTGAGCAGTTCTTC. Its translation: CSVTGVEQFF.

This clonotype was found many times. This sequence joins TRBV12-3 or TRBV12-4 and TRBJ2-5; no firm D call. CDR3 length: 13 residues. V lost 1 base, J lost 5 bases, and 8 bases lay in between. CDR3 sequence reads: CASSLGTRETQYF. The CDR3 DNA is TGTGCCAGCAGTTTAGGGACCAGGGAGACCCAGTACTTC.

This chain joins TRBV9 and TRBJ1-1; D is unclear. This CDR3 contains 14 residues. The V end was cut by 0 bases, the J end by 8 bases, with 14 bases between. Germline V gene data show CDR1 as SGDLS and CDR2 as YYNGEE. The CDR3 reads CASSVGLHSGEAFF. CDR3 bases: TGTGCCAGCAGCGTAGGGTTGCACTCCGGCGAAGCTTTCTTT.

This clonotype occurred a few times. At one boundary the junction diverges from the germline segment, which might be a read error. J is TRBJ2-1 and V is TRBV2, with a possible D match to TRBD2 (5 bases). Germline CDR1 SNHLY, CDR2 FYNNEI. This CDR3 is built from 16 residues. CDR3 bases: TGTGCCAGCAGTGGAACTCTCACGGACTCCAACAATGAGCAGTTCTTC. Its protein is CASSGTLTDSNNEQFF.

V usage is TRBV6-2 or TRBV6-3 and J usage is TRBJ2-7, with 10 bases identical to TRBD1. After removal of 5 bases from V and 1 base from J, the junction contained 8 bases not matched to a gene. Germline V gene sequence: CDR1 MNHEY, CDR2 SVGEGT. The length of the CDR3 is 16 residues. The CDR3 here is CASSTPGDRGSYEQYF. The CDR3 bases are TGTGCCAGCAGTACGCCTGGGGACAGGGGATCCTACGAGCAGTACTTC.

CDR3 coding DNA: TGTGCCATCAGCGCTCTGGGAAAGGGGGATGAAAAACTGTTTTTT. Translating gives CAISALGKGDEKLFF. This chain uses TRBV10-3 with TRBJ1-4, with a possible D match to TRBD1 (6 bases). V lost 6 bases, J lost 6 bases, and 17 bases lay in between. Germline V gene sequence: CDR1 ENHRY, CDR2 SYGVKD. The length of the CDR3 is 15 residues.

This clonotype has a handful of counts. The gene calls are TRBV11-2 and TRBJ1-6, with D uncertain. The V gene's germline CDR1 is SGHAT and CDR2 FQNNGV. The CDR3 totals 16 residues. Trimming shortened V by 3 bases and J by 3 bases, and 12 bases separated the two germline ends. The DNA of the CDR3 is TGTGCCAGCAGCTTTTCACTCGGGCTCTATAATTCACCCCTCCACTTT. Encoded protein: CASSFSLGLYNSPLHF.

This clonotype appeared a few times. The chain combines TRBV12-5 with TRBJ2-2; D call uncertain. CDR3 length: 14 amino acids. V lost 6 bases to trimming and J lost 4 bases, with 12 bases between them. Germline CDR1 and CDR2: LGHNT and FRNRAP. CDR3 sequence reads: CASGSELVTGELFF. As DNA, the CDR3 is TGTGCTAGTGGCTCGGAACTGGTCACCGGGGAGCTGTTTTTT.

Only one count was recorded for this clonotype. In nucleotides, the CDR3 is TGCAGTGCTAGATCACAGACAAGACATTATGGCTACACCTTC. Translating gives CSARSQTRHYGYTF. This chain connects TRBV20-1 to TRBJ1-2; D unresolved. The V and J ends lost 2 bases and 5 bases respectively, with 15 bases between them. The CDR3 is 14 residues long. CDR1 is DFQATT, CDR2 SNEGSKA, per germline (reference sequence).

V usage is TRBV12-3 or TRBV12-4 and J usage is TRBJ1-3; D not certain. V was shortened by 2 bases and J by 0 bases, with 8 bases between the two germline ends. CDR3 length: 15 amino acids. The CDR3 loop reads CASSLTGSSGNTIYF. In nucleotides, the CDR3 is TGTGCCAGCAGTTTAACCGGGAGCTCTGGAAACACCATATATTTT.

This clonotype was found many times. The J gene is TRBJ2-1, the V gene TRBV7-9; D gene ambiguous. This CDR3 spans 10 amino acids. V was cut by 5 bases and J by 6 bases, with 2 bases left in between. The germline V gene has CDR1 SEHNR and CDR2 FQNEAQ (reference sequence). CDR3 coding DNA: TGTGCCAGCAGCAGCAATGAGCAGTTCTTC. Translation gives CASSSNEQFF. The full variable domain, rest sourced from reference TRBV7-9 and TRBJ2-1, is DTGVSQNPRHKITKRGQNVTFRCDPISEHNRLYWYRQTLGQGPEFLTYFQNEAQLEKSRLLSDRFSAERPKGSFSTLEIQRTEQGDSAMYLCASSSNEQFFGPGTRLTVL.

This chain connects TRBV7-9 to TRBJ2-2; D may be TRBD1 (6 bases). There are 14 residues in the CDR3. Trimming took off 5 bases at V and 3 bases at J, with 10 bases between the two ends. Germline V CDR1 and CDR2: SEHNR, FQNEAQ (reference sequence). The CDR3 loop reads CASSTGSYTGELFF. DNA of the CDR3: TGTGCCAGCAGCACAGGGTCGTACACCGGGGAGCTGTTTTTT. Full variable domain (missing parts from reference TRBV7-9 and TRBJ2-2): DTGVSQNPRHKITKRGQNVTFRCDPISEHNRLYWYRQTLGQGPEFLTYFQNEAQLEKSRLLSDRFSAERPKGSFSTLEIQRTEQGDSAMYLCASSTGSYTGELFFGEGSRLTVL.

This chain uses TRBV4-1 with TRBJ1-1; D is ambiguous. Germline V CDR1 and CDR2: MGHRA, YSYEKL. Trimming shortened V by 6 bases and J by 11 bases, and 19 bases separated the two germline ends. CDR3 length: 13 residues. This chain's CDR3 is CASSLEDREGAFF. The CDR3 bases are TGCGCCAGCAGTCTAGAGGATCGGGAAGGGGCTTTCTTT.

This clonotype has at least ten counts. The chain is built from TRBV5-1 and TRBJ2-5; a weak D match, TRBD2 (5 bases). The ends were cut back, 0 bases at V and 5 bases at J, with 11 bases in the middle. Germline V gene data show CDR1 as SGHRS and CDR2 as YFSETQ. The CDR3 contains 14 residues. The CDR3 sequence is CASSLGGLEETQYF. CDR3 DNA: TGCGCCAGCAGCTTGGGTGGACTTGAGGAGACCCAGTACTTC.

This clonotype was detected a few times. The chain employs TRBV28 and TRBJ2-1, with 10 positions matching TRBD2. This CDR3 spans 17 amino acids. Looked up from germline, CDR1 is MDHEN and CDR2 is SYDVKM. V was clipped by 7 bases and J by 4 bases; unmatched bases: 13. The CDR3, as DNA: TGTGCCAGCACCCGGGGGGGTAGCGGGGGGCTGTACAATGAGCAGTTCTTC. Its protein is CASTRGGSGGLYNEQFF.

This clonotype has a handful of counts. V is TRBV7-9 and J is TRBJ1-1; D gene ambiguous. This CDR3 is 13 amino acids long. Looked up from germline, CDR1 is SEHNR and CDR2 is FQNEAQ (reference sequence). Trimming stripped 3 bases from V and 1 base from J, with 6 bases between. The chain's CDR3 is CASSFEENTEAFF. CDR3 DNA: TGTGCCAGCAGCTTTGAAGAGAACACTGAAGCTTTCTTT. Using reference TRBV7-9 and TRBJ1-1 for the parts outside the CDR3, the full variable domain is DTGVSQNPRHKITKRGQNVTFRCDPISEHNRLYWYRQTLGQGPEFLTYFQNEAQLEKSRLLSDRFSAERPKGSFSTLEIQRTEQGDSAMYLCASSFEENTEAFFGQGTRLTVV.

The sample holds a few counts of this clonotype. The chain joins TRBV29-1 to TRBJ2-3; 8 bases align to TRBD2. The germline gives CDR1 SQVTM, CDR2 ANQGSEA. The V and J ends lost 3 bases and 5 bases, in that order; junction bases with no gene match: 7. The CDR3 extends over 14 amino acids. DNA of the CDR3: TGCAGCGTTGATGGGCCCGGGGGGGAAGATACGCAGTATTTT. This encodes CSVDGPGGEDTQYF.

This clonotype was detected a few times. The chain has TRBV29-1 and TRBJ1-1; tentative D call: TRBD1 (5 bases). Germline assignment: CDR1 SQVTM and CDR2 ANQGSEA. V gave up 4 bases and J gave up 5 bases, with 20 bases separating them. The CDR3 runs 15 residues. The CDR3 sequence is CSVGGREGRETEAFF. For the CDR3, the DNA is TGCAGCGTTGGGGGCCGGGAGGGACGGGAAACTGAAGCTTTCTTT.

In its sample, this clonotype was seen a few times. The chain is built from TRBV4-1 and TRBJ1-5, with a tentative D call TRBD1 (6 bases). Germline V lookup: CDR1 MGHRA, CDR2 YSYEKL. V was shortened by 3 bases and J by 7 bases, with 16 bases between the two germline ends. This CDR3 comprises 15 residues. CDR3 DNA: TGCGCCAGCAGCCAGGGGGACATTGGATACCAGCCCCAGCATTTT. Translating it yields CASSQGDIGYQPQHF.

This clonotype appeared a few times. The CDR3 coding sequence is TGTGCCACCAGCAGTAATTCACCCCTCCACTTT. Protein product: CATSSNSPLHF. The chain uses TRBV15 and TRBJ1-6; D gene ambiguous. The CDR3 totals 11 residues. V shed 3 bases and J shed 6 bases, with 0 bases lying between them. From germline, CDR1 is LNHNV and CDR2 YYDKDF (reference sequence).

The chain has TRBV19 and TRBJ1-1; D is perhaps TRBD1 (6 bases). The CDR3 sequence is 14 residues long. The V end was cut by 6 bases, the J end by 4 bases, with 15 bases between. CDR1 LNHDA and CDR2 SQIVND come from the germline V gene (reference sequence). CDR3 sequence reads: CASSYRGVGTEAFF. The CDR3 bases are TGTGCCAGTAGCTATAGGGGGGTCGGCACTGAAGCTTTCTTT.